This TCR beta chain stems from a study of OX40 agonist ivuxolimab in advanced cancers. Study-wide context: The drug used for patients, ivuxolimab, was an agonistic anti-OX40 (CD134) antibody. Intravenous ivuxolimab at 0.01 to 10 mg/kg was given to patients every 2 weeks.

On this clone itself: Its antigen remains unknown.

Profiled with immunoSEQ multiplex PCR; TCRdb holds only in-frame clones, not every one. This table holds roughly 90,000 clones, roughly 88% found once. This CDR3 comprises 15 residues. V gave up 3 bases and J gave up 5 bases; unmatched junction bases: 7. CDR1 and CDR2 (germline): SGHAT, FQNNGV. Study-wide results and limits: Relative to CD4+, CD8+ T cells held more expanded clones on average.

The chain combines TRBV11-2 with TRBJ2-1, with 7 bases that match TRBD2. The material was CD4+ or CD8+ T cells sorted from blood, obtained in a trial of the OX40 agonist ivuxolimab. The source of this sequence is an adult with an advanced solid tumor such as melanoma, head and neck, liver or kidney cancer. Here the CDR3 DNA reads TGTGCCAGCAGCTTGGGGGGAGCGGGGCACAATGAGCAGTTCTTC. Translating gives CASSLGGAGHNEQFF.